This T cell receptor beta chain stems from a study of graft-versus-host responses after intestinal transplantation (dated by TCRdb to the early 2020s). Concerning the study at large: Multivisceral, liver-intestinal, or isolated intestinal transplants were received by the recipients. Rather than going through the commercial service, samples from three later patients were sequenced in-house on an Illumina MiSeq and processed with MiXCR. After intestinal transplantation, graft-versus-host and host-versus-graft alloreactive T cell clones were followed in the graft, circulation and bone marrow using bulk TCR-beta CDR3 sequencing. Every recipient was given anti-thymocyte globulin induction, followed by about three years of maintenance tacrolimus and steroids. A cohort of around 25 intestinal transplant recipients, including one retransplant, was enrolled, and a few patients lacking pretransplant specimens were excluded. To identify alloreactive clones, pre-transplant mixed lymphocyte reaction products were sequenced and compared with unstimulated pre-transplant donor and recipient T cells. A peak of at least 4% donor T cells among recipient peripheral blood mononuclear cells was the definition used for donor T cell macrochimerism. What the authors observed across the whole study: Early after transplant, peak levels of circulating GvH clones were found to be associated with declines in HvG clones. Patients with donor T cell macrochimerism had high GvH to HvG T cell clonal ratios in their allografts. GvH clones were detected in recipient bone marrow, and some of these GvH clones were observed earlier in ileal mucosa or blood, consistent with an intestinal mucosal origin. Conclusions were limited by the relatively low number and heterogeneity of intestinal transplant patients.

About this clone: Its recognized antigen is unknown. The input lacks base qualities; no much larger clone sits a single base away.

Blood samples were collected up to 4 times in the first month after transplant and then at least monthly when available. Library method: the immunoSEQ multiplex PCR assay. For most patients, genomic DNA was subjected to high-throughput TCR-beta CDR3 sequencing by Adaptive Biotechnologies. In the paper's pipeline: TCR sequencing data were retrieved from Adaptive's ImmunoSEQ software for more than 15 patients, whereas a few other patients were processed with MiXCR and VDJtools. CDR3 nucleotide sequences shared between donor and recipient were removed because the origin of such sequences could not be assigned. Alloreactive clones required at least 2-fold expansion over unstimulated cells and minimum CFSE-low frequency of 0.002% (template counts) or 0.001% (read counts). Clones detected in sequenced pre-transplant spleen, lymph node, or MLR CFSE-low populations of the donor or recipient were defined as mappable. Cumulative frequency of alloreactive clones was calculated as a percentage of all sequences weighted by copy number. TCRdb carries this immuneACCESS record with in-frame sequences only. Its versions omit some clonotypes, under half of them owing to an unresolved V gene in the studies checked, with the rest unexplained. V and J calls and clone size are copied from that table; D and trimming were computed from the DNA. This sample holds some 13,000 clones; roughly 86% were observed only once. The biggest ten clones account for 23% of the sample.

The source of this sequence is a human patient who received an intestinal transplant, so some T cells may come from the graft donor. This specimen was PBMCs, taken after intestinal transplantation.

The nucleotide sequence is TGTGCCAGCAGTGACTTCCGGGGGACCCAAGAGACCCAGTACTTC. It encodes CASSDFRGTQETQYF. The chain joins TRBV25-1 to TRBJ2-5, with TRBD2 as a weak D call on 6 bases. V is pared back by 3 bases and J by 1 base, with 12 bases lying between the germline termini. The CDR3, from cysteine to phenylalanine, totals 15 residues. The kept DNA is CDR3 alone, 45 bases in frame from the first base. The germline V gene yields MGHDK for CDR1 and SYGVNS for CDR2.